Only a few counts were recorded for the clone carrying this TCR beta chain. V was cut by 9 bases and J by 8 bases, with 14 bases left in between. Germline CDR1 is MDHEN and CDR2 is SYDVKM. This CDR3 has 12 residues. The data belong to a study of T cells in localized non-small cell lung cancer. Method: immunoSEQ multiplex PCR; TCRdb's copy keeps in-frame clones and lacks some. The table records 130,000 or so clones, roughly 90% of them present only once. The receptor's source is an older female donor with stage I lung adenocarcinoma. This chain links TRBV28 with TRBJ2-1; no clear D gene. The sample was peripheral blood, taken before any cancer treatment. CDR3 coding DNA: TGTGCCAGTCTCAAACCGGGCGATGAGCAGTTCTTC. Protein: CASLKPGDEQFF.